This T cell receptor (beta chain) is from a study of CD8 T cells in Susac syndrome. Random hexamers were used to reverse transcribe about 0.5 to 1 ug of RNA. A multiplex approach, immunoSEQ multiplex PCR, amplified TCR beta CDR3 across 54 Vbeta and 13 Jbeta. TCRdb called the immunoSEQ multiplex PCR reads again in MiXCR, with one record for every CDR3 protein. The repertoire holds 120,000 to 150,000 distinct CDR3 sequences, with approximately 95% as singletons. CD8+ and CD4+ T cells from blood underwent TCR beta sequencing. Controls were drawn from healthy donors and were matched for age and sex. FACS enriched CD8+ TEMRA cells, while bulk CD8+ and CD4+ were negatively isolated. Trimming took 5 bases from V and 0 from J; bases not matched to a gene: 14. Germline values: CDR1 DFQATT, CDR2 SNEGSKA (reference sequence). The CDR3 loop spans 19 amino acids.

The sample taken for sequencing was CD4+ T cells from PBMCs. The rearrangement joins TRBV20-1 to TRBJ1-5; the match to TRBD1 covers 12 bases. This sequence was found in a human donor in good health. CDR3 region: CSAYGPGQGAVGSNQPQHF. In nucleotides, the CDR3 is TGCAGTGCTTACGGACCGGGACAGGGGGCAGTTGGTAGCAATCAGCCCCAGCATTTT.